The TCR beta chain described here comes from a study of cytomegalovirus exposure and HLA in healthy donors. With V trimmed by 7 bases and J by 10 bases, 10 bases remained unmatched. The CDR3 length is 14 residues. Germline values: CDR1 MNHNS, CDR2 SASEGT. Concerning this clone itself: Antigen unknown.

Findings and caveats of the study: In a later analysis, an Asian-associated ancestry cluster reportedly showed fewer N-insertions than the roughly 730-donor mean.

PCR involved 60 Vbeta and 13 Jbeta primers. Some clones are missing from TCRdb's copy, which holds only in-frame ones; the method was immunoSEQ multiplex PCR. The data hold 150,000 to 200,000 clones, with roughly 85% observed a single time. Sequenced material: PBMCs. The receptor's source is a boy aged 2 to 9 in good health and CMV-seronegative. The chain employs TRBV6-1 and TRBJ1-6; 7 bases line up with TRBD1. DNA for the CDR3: TGTGCCAGCACCTTAGACAGGGATAGGTCACCCCTCCACTTT. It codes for CASTLDRDRSPLHF.